The 16 T cell receptor beta chains below all came from one sample that was sequenced in a study of blood T cell repertoires in COVID-19. The method was immunoSEQ multiplex PCR; TCRdb's version includes in-frame clones alone and lacks a portion of them. Among 150,000 to 200,000 clones listed, 90% to 95% were seen once. The material sequenced was peripheral blood. All receptors come from a middle-aged man with acute or convalescent COVID-19.

This clone was observed once. V usage is TRBV30 and J usage is TRBJ2-3, with TRBD2 identical over 8 bases. The V segment lost 1 base and the J segment 4 bases; nucleotides outside the gene matches: 4. Per germline, CDR1 GTSNPN and CDR2 SVGIG (reference sequence). This CDR3 is 14 amino acids long. The CDR3 DNA sequence: TGTGCCTGGAGTGCGGGACTAGGCCCAGATACGCAGTATTTT. Its protein product is CAWSAGLGPDTQYF.

DNA for the CDR3: TGTGCCAGCTCGGGACAGGGGGAGAACCAGCCCCAGCATTTT. Its protein is CASSGQGENQPQHF. The chain is built from TRBV18 and TRBJ1-5; 11 bases are shared with TRBD1. Trimming cost V 6 bases and J 7 bases; bases outside gene matches: 5. CDR1 is KGHSH and CDR2 is LQKENI in the germline V gene. The CDR3 has 14 residues.

The chain carries TRBV6-2 or TRBV6-3 and TRBJ1-1; D remains ambiguous. The V end lost 4 bases, the J end lost 1 base, and 7 bases lay between the germline ends. This CDR3 is 13 amino acids long. Germline loops: CDR1 MNHEY, CDR2 SVGEGT. CDR3: CASSFRQNTEAFF. For the CDR3, the DNA is TGTGCCAGCAGTTTCAGACAGAACACTGAAGCTTTCTTT.

This chain uses TRBV7-3 with TRBJ2-6; D not resolved. This CDR3 is built from 16 residues. Germline V CDR1 and CDR2: SGHTA, FQGTGA. V lost 3 bases and J 0 bases, leaving 9 bases between the germline ends. This CDR3 reads CASSFLSLSGANVLTF. Here the CDR3 DNA reads TGTGCCAGCAGCTTCCTCTCCCTCTCTGGGGCCAACGTCCTGACTTTC.

This chain links TRBV12-3 or TRBV12-4 with TRBJ2-2; the D is unclear. The CDR3 spans 12 residues. V was clipped by 7 bases and J by 2 bases, with 5 bases between them. CDR3 protein: CASTVNTGELFF. For the CDR3, the DNA is TGTGCCAGCACAGTAAACACCGGGGAGCTGTTTTTT.

This chain joins TRBV2 and TRBJ1-1; D call uncertain. The germline V and J ends were trimmed by 1 base and 6 bases, with 12 bases remaining between them. The CDR3 is made up of 14 amino acids. The V gene's germline CDR1 is SNHLY and CDR2 FYNNEI. CDR3 coding DNA: TGTGCCAGCAGTGAAGTATTGGGCAGACCTGAAGCTTTCTTT. Translating gives CASSEVLGRPEAFF.

The rearrangement joins TRBV28 to TRBJ2-5; D is ambiguous. Germline values: CDR1 MDHEN, CDR2 SYDVKM. The CDR3 extends over 13 amino acids. Trimming removed 3 bases from V and 1 base from J, with 6 bases in between. The CDR3 loop reads CASSFHTQETQYF. CDR3 coding DNA: TGTGCCAGCAGTTTTCACACCCAAGAGACCCAGTACTTC.

This rearrangement joins TRBV6-2 or TRBV6-3 to TRBJ1-5, with a tentative D call TRBD1 (6 bases). CDR3 length: 15 amino acids. Trimming left V 3 bases short and J 1 base short, with 10 bases between. The germline CDR1 and CDR2 sequences are MNHEY and SVGEGT. CDR3 in amino acids: CASSYSRGSNQPQHF. CDR3 nucleotide sequence: TGTGCCAGCAGTTATTCCAGGGGCAGCAATCAGCCCCAGCATTTT.

This chain joins TRBV10-3 and TRBJ2-5; tentatively, D is TRBD1 (5 bases). Germline V CDR1 and CDR2: ENHRY, SYGVKD. With 3 bases removed from V and 4 bases from J, the gap between germline ends came to 12 bases. This CDR3 spans 14 amino acids. CDR3 DNA: TGTGCCATCAGTGACAGGGTTTTGGGAGAGACCCAGTACTTC. As protein: CAISDRVLGETQYF.

V is TRBV19 and J is TRBJ2-3, with D uncertain. Germline CDR1 and CDR2: LNHDA and SQIVND (reference sequence). CDR3 length: 13 residues. Trimming removed 7 bases at V and 3 bases at J, with 11 bases between. Written as DNA, the CDR3 is TGTGCCAGTACCCCTCGAGCGACAGATACGCAGTATTTT. Translated, it gives CASTPRATDTQYF.

The chain couples TRBV7-8 to TRBJ1-2, with D maybe TRBD1 (5 bases). The CDR3 spans 12 residues. Germline CDR1 and CDR2: SGHVS and FQNEAQ. Trimming took off 8 bases at V and 8 bases at J, with 15 bases between the two ends. The CDR3 nucleotides are TGTGCCAGCGCGCGGGGGGAGAGAGGCTACACCTTC. It specifies CASARGERGYTF.

The V call is TRBV12-3 or TRBV12-4, the J call TRBJ1-1; 7 bases map to TRBD1. J was trimmed by 4 bases and V by 6 bases; bases with no gene match: 5. This CDR3 has 13 amino acids. In DNA form, the CDR3 reads TGTGCCAGCAGGATACAGGGGTCCACTGAAGCTTTCTTT. Translating gives CASRIQGSTEAFF.

V gene TRBV29-1 combines with J gene TRBJ1-5; unclear D gene. The CDR3 spans 12 residues. The germline V and J ends were trimmed by 5 bases and 11 bases, with 16 bases remaining between them. Germline V lookup: CDR1 SQVTM, CDR2 ANQGSEA. The chain's CDR3 is CSVTGIGRAQHF. The CDR3 DNA sequence: TGCAGCGTTACGGGTATAGGGAGGGCCCAGCATTTT.

The V and J genes are TRBV5-8 and TRBJ2-3; D is undetermined. Between the trimmed V and J ends, which lost 2 bases and 0 bases, there was a span of 10 bases. The CDR3 is 15 residues long. Germline lookup yields CDR1 SGHTS and CDR2 YDEGEE. The DNA of the CDR3 is TGTGCCAGCAGCTTTAGTTACCTCAGCACAGATACGCAGTATTTT. It codes for CASSFSYLSTDTQYF.

The chain recombines TRBV5-1 with TRBJ2-1; D is ambiguous. V lost 4 bases to trimming and J lost 6 bases, with 8 bases between them. CDR1 is SGHRS and CDR2 is YFSETQ in the germline V gene. This CDR3 spans 12 amino acids. CDR3 DNA: TGCGCCAGCAGCCCCGACTCCAATGAGCAGTTCTTC. Encoded protein: CASSPDSNEQFF.

V usage is TRBV3-1 (or the pseudogene TRBV3-2) and J usage is TRBJ2-7; TRBD2 aligns across 14 bases. CDR3 length: 14 residues. In germline, CDR1 is LGHDT, CDR2 YNNKEL (reference sequence). With 3 bases clipped from V and 6 bases from J, the junction kept 1 base outside the gene matches. CDR3 amino acids: CASSHGLAGGEQYF. The CDR3 DNA is TGTGCCAGCAGCCACGGACTAGCGGGAGGCGAGCAGTACTTC.